A selection of T cell receptor beta chains follows, all from one sample in a study of T cells in tuberculosis. Here immunoSEQ multiplex PCR was the method, and the copy in TCRdb shows in-frame clones only, minus some. The table shows around 49,000 clones, with about 95% occurring only once. This sample comprised PBMCs, obtained at tuberculosis diagnosis. The receptors were gathered from an adult with tuberculosis. Both conserved end residues are part of each CDR3. A D gene is named only where the DNA matches it firmly. Only some rows state a clone size, as once, few, many or a class for expanded clones.

len	v_gene	d_gene	abundance	j_gene	CDR3aa
13	TRBV29-1	.	.	TRBJ1-3	CSAVRGTGNTIYF
15	TRBV28	.	.	TRBJ2-7	CASSLSGKLDYEQYF
12	TRBV2	.	.	TRBJ1-1	CASTPSDSEAFF
14	TRBV30	TRBD2	.	TRBJ2-2	CAWDPGLGAGELFF
14	TRBV6-5	.	.	TRBJ2-3	CASSRSGGLDTQYF
12	TRBV28	.	.	TRBJ2-5	CASGGREETQYF
14	TRBV7-2	TRBD2	once	TRBJ2-4	CASSRSGRGNIQYF
16	TRBV7-6	.	.	TRBJ2-1	CASSLVRGISYNEQFF
15	TRBV10-3	.	.	TRBJ1-5	CAISESGGSHQPQHF
13	TRBV7-9	.	.	TRBJ2-1	CASSSPWEPEQFF
16	TRBV7-2	TRBD1	.	TRBJ1-5	CASSLARDRRNQPQHF
15	TRBV9	TRBD2	.	TRBJ2-1	CASSGLAGLNNEQFF
11	TRBV7-9	.	.	TRBJ1-1	CASSLGGEAFF
14	TRBV5-1	.	.	TRBJ1-2	CASSLTSRIYGYTF
11	TRBV18	.	.	TRBJ1-1	CASSGLTEAFF
16	TRBV14	TRBD1	.	TRBJ2-1	CASSFFGQASHNEQFF
14	TRBV25-1	.	.	TRBJ2-7	CASSESGLIHEQYF
17	TRBV5-1	.	once	TRBJ2-3	CASSLVGASRSTDTQYF
16	TRBV9	.	once	TRBJ1-6	CASSVAQDRALSPLHF
14	TRBV5-4	.	.	TRBJ1-2	CASSRPQVHYGYTF
15	TRBV10-3	TRBD1	.	TRBJ1-2	CAISESGGQYYGYTF
17	TRBV9	.	.	TRBJ1-2	CASSALLQGPAGYGYTF